This T cell receptor beta chain emerged from a study of post-analysis software for immune sequencing data. The wider study: Disease trajectories encompassed relapsing-remitting, secondary progressive and progressive-relapsing multiple sclerosis. General observations from the study: The normalized Chao1 diversity of multiple sclerosis patients was significantly lower than that of controls. TRBV5-6, TRBV5-1 and TRBV20-1 were among roughly 5 TRBV segments more frequent in patients than controls. Samples sharing a preparation batch grouped tightly together when assessed by F measure.

As concerns this clonotype: The antigen remains undetermined.

The authors incorporated unique molecular identifiers into the TCR beta cDNA libraries. Each CDR3 protein gets one entry after TCRdb re-called the PCR reads with MiXCR. The sample lists hundreds of thousands of distinct CDR3 sequences; 40% to 55% were seen once. V was cut by 4 bases and J by 9 bases, with 19 bases left in between. The CDR3 contains 14 residues. Germline V gene lookup returns CDR1 SGHRS and CDR2 YFSETQ. The sample consisted of blood. The TCR was taken from a girl aged 5 to 17 with multiple sclerosis. The rearrangement joins TRBV5-1 to TRBJ1-1, with no clear D. The CDR3 loop is CASSPEAEGFKAFF. The CDR3 region has the DNA TGCGCCAGCAGCCCAGAAGCTGAGGGTTTTAAAGCTTTCTTT.